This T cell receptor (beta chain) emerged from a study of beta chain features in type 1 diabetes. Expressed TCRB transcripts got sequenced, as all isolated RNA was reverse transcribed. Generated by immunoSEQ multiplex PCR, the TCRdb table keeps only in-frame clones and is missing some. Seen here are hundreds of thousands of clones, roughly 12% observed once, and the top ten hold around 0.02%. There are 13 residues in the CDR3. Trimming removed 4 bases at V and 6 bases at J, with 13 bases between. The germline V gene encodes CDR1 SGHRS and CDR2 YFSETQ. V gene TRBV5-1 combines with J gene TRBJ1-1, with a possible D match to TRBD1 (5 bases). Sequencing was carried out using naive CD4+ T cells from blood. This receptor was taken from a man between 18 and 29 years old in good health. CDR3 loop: CASSTGQYPEAFF. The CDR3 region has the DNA TGCGCCAGCAGCACCGGACAATACCCTGAAGCTTTCTTT.